This T cell receptor (beta chain) appears in the sequencing data of a study of blood T cell repertoires in COVID-19. The wider study: Samples of COVID-19 (acute and convalescent) were obtained from the United States, Italy and Spain. In each case, the material was cDNA or gDNA derived from T cells, B-cell-depleted T cells, or PBMCs.

Germline assignment: CDR1 MNHEY and CDR2 SVGAGI. The CDR3 loop spans 14 amino acids. V shed 5 bases and J shed 0 bases, with 8 bases lying between them. Source study methods: Amplification of reference gene primers was used by the study to estimate nucleated cell counts. The data were produced by immunoSEQ multiplex PCR, yet TCRdb's version contains in-frame clones alone and is incomplete. V, J and clone size reflect that table, while D and trimming were determined from the DNA. The sample includes roughly 160,000 clones, about 88% of them seen just once. Sequenced: peripheral blood. The receptor was derived from a man in his forties with acute or convalescent COVID-19. This chain connects TRBV6-5 to TRBJ1-5; D perhaps matches TRBD1 (5 bases). The CDR3 bases are TGTGCCAGCAGTAGAGACAGTAGCAATCAGCCCCAGCATTTT. Its protein product is CASSRDSSNQPQHF.